The entry that follows covers one TCR beta chain sequence. Its specificity is not known. Amplification used 60 Vbeta primers and 13 Jbeta primers. Sequenced by immunoSEQ multiplex PCR; TCRdb stores in-frame clones only, minus some. The sample lists under 200,000 clones; roughly 70% were seen once. The record originates from a study of cytomegalovirus exposure and HLA in healthy donors. On the study more broadly: From HLA-typed donors, an early data release held about 85 million unique TCRs. Findings of the study overall: The classifier reportedly diagnosed cytomegalovirus status with high specificity and sensitivity. In an earlier analysis, about 87% or about 30%: the productive usage of most TCR beta V segments. Researchers reported that a few CMV-associated chains were confirmed in vitro as CMV antigen-specific.

This CDR3 contains 15 residues. Germline V gene sequence: CDR1 LNHDA, CDR2 SQIVND (reference sequence). V lost 8 bases, J lost 4 bases, and 9 bases stayed unmatched. Sequences were obtained from PBMCs. The chain couples TRBV19 to TRBJ2-2, with TRBD2 matching 8 bases. This TCR was recovered from a woman between 40 and 50 years old in good health and CMV-seropositive. The chain's CDR3 is CASEEAGDSTGELFF. The CDR3 bases are TGTGCCAGTGAAGAAGCGGGAGATAGCACCGGGGAGCTGTTTTTT.